This is a list of T cell receptor beta chains from one sample in a study of regulatory T cells in long-lasting Graves disease. A single record per CDR3 protein comes from TCRdb applying MiXCR to the multiplex PCR reads. The sample carries 350,000 to 500,000 distinct CDR3 sequences, about 15% recorded once. Separately, the same data were catalogued under a study of T cells in Graves' hyperthyroidism and ophthalmopathy.

Sequences were derived from peripheral blood mononuclear cells (PBMCs), sampled at new diagnosis, from a patient treated with antithyroid drugs. The source of these receptors is a woman aged 45-65 years with Graves disease. CDR3s include the opening cysteine and the closing phenylalanine or tryptophan. A D gene is named only where the DNA matches it firmly. Size is omitted from some rows. Given values are once, few, many or a class for expanded clones.

DNA: TGTGCCAGCACGGTATCGTGGGGGGAGGAGACCCAGTACTTC
CDR3: CASTVSWGEETQYF
D: NA
J: TRBJ2-5
size: many
V: TRBV6-1

DNA: TGCAGTGCTAGAGCGCAGGGTCATCAGCCCCAGCATTTT
CDR3: CSARAQGHQPQHF
D: NA
J: TRBJ1-5
size: many
V: TRBV20-1

DNA: TGCGCCAGCAGCTTGGGGTTCCAGGCCAACTATGGCTACACCTTC
CDR3: CASSLGFQANYGYTF
D: NA
J: TRBJ1-2
size: NA
V: TRBV5-1

DNA: TGTGCCAGCAGCCCTCCGGGACTAGTGAAAGAGACCCAGTACTTC
CDR3: CASSPPGLVKETQYF
D: TRBD2
J: TRBJ2-5
size: many
V: TRBV7-2

DNA: TGTGCCAGCAGTTTGTCAGGAGGGTATGGCTACACCTTC
CDR3: CASSLSGGYGYTF
D: NA
J: TRBJ1-2
size: many
V: TRBV12-3/TRBV12-4

DNA: TGTGCCAGCAGTGAAGCCGGGACTGATGGCTACACCTTC
CDR3: CASSEAGTDGYTF
D: NA
J: TRBJ1-2
size: many
V: TRBV2

DNA: TGTGCCAGCAGCGCCCCGGGGCAGCCCCAGCATTTT
CDR3: CASSAPGQPQHF
D: NA
J: TRBJ1-5
size: NA
V: TRBV2

DNA: TGTGCCAGCAGCTTCACATTCGGGGGCCAAGAGACCCAGTACTTC
CDR3: CASSFTFGGQETQYF
D: NA
J: TRBJ2-5
size: NA
V: TRBV7-2

DNA: TGTGCCAGCAGTGGCGGTTTGGGGAAGGGTAATGAAAAACTGTTTTTT
CDR3: CASSGGLGKGNEKLFF
D: NA
J: TRBJ1-4
size: many
V: TRBV6-1

DNA: TGCAGTGCCGAGAGTTCTCCGGGAGGTTGGGGCGAGCAGTACTTC
CDR3: CSAESSPGGWGEQYF
D: TRBD2
J: TRBJ2-7
size: few
V: TRBV20-1

DNA: TGTGCCAGCAGTAGCGGGGTCACAGATACGCAGTATTTT
CDR3: CASSSGVTDTQYF
D: TRBD2
J: TRBJ2-3
size: many
V: TRBV7-2

DNA: TGTGCCAGCAGCCTCTCGGGACAATCCTACAATGAGCAGTTCTTC
CDR3: CASSLSGQSYNEQFF
D: NA
J: TRBJ2-1
size: NA
V: TRBV7-3

DNA: TGTGCCAGCTCACCACCGATGCCAGATACGCAGTATTTT
CDR3: CASSPPMPDTQYF
D: NA
J: TRBJ2-3
size: many
V: TRBV18

DNA: TGTGCCAGCAGTTTAGGGGGGGACACTTCCTACAATGAGCAGTTCTTC
CDR3: CASSLGGDTSYNEQFF
D: NA
J: TRBJ2-1
size: many
V: TRBV28

DNA: TGTGCCAGCATTGGACAGGGGTGGAATGAGCAGTTCTTC
CDR3: CASIGQGWNEQFF
D: TRBD1
J: TRBJ2-1
size: many
V: TRBV6-1

DNA: TGTGCCAGATGGGGGTGGCGGGAGGGCCGGCCAGATACGCAGTATTTT
CDR3: CARWGWREGRPDTQYF
D: TRBD2
J: TRBJ2-3
size: NA
V: TRBV28

DNA: TGTGCCAGCAGCCAAGGCCAGGGATCCTATAATTCACCCCTCCACTTT
CDR3: CASSQGQGSYNSPLHF
D: NA
J: TRBJ1-6
size: few
V: TRBV3-1

DNA: TGTGCCAGCAGTTTATGGAGCGGGGGCACAGATACGCAGTATTTT
CDR3: CASSLWSGGTDTQYF
D: TRBD2
J: TRBJ2-3
size: many
V: TRBV27

DNA: TGCGCCAGCAGCCAGGCAGTCTTAAACTATGGCTACACCTTC
CDR3: CASSQAVLNYGYTF
D: NA
J: TRBJ1-2
size: few
V: TRBV4-1

DNA: TGTGCCAGTAGTAACCAGGGAAAAGCTTTCTTT
CDR3: CASSNQGKAFF
D: NA
J: TRBJ1-1
size: NA
V: TRBV19

DNA: TGTGCCAGCAGCCACAGGGGGTACGAGACCCAGTACTTC
CDR3: CASSHRGYETQYF
D: TRBD1
J: TRBJ2-5
size: many
V: TRBV28

DNA: TGTGCCAGCAGTTTACTTTTTGACAGGTTCTTTTCGGGTCAGCCCCAGCATTTT
CDR3: CASSLLFDRFFSGQPQHF
D: NA
J: TRBJ1-5
size: many
V: TRBV28

DNA: TGTGCCAGCAGTTACTCGATCAGACCGGGACTAGCGGGTCCCGGGGAGCTGTTTTTT
CDR3: CASSYSIRPGLAGPGELFF
D: TRBD2
J: TRBJ2-2
size: NA
V: TRBV6-2/TRBV6-3

DNA: TGTGCCAGCAGTTCGATCCGGGACAGGCCCTACGAGCAGTACTTC
CDR3: CASSSIRDRPYEQYF
D: TRBD1
J: TRBJ2-7
size: many
V: TRBV11-2

DNA: TGTGCCATCAGTGCTGGGGGCGCAGATACGCAGTATTTT
CDR3: CAISAGGADTQYF
D: NA
J: TRBJ2-3
size: many
V: TRBV10-3

DNA: TGCAGCGTTTCGGACGGTAGCAATCAGCCCCAGCATTTT
CDR3: CSVSDGSNQPQHF
D: NA
J: TRBJ1-5
size: many
V: TRBV29-1

DNA: TGTGCCAGCAGCTCACGGACAGGGGGAAGCTCTGGGGCCAACGTCCTGACTTTC
CDR3: CASSSRTGGSSGANVLTF
D: TRBD1
J: TRBJ2-6
size: NA
V: TRBV9

DNA: TGTGCCAGCAGTGACTGGACAAATAATGAAAAACTGTTTTTT
CDR3: CASSDWTNNEKLFF
D: NA
J: TRBJ1-4
size: many
V: TRBV2

DNA: TGTGCCAGCAGCAACCCCGGGACCACCTACAATGAGCAGTTCTTC
CDR3: CASSNPGTTYNEQFF
D: NA
J: TRBJ2-1
size: NA
V: TRBV13

DNA: TGTGCCAGCAGTCACGGGAGGGGAGTCGGGTCACCCCTCCACTTT
CDR3: CASSHGRGVGSPLHF
D: NA
J: TRBJ1-6
size: many
V: TRBV27

DNA: TGTGCCAGCAGCCCCCAGGGGGGGCTAGACCGAAGGGGGCAGTTCTTC
CDR3: CASSPQGGLDRRGQFF
D: NA
J: TRBJ2-1
size: many
V: TRBV11-2

DNA: TGTGCCAGCAGTTTTCGACTAGCGGAGTACAATGAGCAGTTCTTC
CDR3: CASSFRLAEYNEQFF
D: TRBD2
J: TRBJ2-1
size: NA
V: TRBV12-3/TRBV12-4

DNA: TGTGCTAGCAGCTCGGGACACGACCGGGAGCTGTTTTTT
CDR3: CASSSGHDRELFF
D: NA
J: TRBJ2-2
size: NA
V: TRBV7-7

DNA: TGTGCCAGCAGTTTCACCAGGGGGCGCACAGATACGCAGTATTTT
CDR3: CASSFTRGRTDTQYF
D: TRBD1
J: TRBJ2-3
size: many
V: TRBV28

DNA: TGCAGTGCTAGAGATGAGGTGGGAGGGCCCAGGGGTGAGCAGTTCTTC
CDR3: CSARDEVGGPRGEQFF
D: NA
J: TRBJ2-1
size: many
V: TRBV20-1

DNA: TGTGCCACCAGTGACCGGGACTGGGAGCAGTTCTTC
CDR3: CATSDRDWEQFF
D: NA
J: TRBJ2-1
size: NA
V: TRBV24-1

DNA: TGTGCCACCGAGTCCGGGACAGGCTACGAGCAGTACTTC
CDR3: CATESGTGYEQYF
D: TRBD1
J: TRBJ2-7
size: few
V: TRBV24-1

DNA: TGTGCCAGTAGTATTGCTGGGCTCTCTGGAAACACCATATATTTT
CDR3: CASSIAGLSGNTIYF
D: NA
J: TRBJ1-3
size: NA
V: TRBV19

DNA: TGTGCCAGCAGAGACACTAGCGGGACCACCTACGAGCAGTACTTC
CDR3: CASRDTSGTTYEQYF
D: TRBD2
J: TRBJ2-7
size: many
V: TRBV12-3/TRBV12-4

DNA: TGTGCCAGTAGTGTCGGGGGGCTTCACAATGAGCAGTTCTTC
CDR3: CASSVGGLHNEQFF
D: NA
J: TRBJ2-1
size: few
V: TRBV19

DNA: TGTGCCATTGGCACGGGAGCGGCCACCTACGAGCAGTACTTC
CDR3: CAIGTGAATYEQYF
D: NA
J: TRBJ2-7
size: few
V: TRBV10-3

DNA: TGTGCCAGCAGCTTACCGAAAGAGACCCAGTACTTC
CDR3: CASSLPKETQYF
D: NA
J: TRBJ2-5
size: many
V: TRBV11-2

DNA: TGTGCCAGCAGCTTAAGTGGAGATACGCAGTATTTT
CDR3: CASSLSGDTQYF
D: NA
J: TRBJ2-3
size: many
V: TRBV3-1

DNA: TGTGCCAGCAGTTACTCTTGGCTAGCGGGAGGGGAAGATACGCAGTATTTT
CDR3: CASSYSWLAGGEDTQYF
D: TRBD2
J: TRBJ2-3
size: few
V: TRBV6-5

DNA: TGCGCCAGCAGTGCTGGGGTCAATCAGCCCCAGCATTTT
CDR3: CASSAGVNQPQHF
D: NA
J: TRBJ1-5
size: many
V: TRBV10-1

DNA: TGTGCCAGCAGCTTATGGGCCGCCGCTGGGGGCAATCAGCCCCAGCATTTT
CDR3: CASSLWAAAGGNQPQHF
D: NA
J: TRBJ1-5
size: few
V: TRBV7-9

DNA: TGTGCCAGCAGCCAAATGCCAGGGAGCACCTACGAGCAGTACTTC
CDR3: CASSQMPGSTYEQYF
D: NA
J: TRBJ2-7
size: NA
V: TRBV3-1

DNA: TGCGCCACCAACCGGGAGACTGGGGCCAACGTCCTGACTTTC
CDR3: CATNRETGANVLTF
D: NA
J: TRBJ2-6
size: few
V: TRBV5-1

DNA: TGCAGTGCTAGCTCTAGCGGGAGGGCCGAAGATACGCAGTATTTT
CDR3: CSASSSGRAEDTQYF
D: TRBD2
J: TRBJ2-3
size: few
V: TRBV20-1

DNA: TGTGCCAGCAGTTTTCAGAGGGATTTTAAGGCTTTCTTT
CDR3: CASSFQRDFKAFF
D: NA
J: TRBJ1-1
size: many
V: TRBV28

DNA: TGCAGTGCTAGGTCAGGTGTCAGGAGAAACAATGAGCAGTTCTTC
CDR3: CSARSGVRRNNEQFF
D: NA
J: TRBJ2-1
size: few
V: TRBV20-1

DNA: TGTGCCAGCAGTTCCGGGACTGAAGAGCAGTACTTC
CDR3: CASSSGTEEQYF
D: NA
J: TRBJ2-7
size: few
V: TRBV6-5

DNA: TGTGCCAGCAGTTTAGGTACTAGCGTCCGCAATGAGCAGTTCTTC
CDR3: CASSLGTSVRNEQFF
D: TRBD2
J: TRBJ2-1
size: many
V: TRBV27

DNA: TGTGCCATAGCCCCGGGGACAGGGGAGGCGTCACCCCTCCACTTT
CDR3: CAIAPGTGEASPLHF
D: TRBD1
J: TRBJ1-6
size: many
V: TRBV10-3

DNA: TGTGCCAGCAGTTATGACGGGAGTAGCGTCACAGATACGCAGTATTTT
CDR3: CASSYDGSSVTDTQYF
D: NA
J: TRBJ2-3
size: many
V: TRBV6-2/TRBV6-3

DNA: TGTGCCAGCAGCCGGACGGGACTTAGGAATGAGCAGTTCTTC
CDR3: CASSRTGLRNEQFF
D: NA
J: TRBJ2-1
size: many
V: TRBV7-9

DNA: TGTGCCAGCAGCCCCAGTAGAGGGAGTGAGCAGTTCTTC
CDR3: CASSPSRGSEQFF
D: NA
J: TRBJ2-1
size: few
V: TRBV7-9